Shown below are 17 T cell receptor beta chains from a single sample sequenced in a study of T cell repertoires in cytomegalovirus infection. TCRdb fed the reads into MiXCR, producing one record per CDR3 protein. The data hold some 450,000 distinct CDR3 sequences, with roughly 31% observed a single time. The sequencing sample was made of PBMCs. These receptors came from a human donor in good health (CMV status not recorded). Some clones in this sample may be carry-over from other donors' samples.

This clonotype was detected a few times. The chain recombines TRBV18 with TRBJ1-5; tentatively, D is TRBD1 (6 bases). The V end was cut by 2 bases, the J end by 0 bases, with 20 bases between. The CDR3 consists of 19 residues. Germline V gene lookup returns CDR1 KGHSH and CDR2 LQKENI. The CDR3 here is CASSPSTGSRTASNQPQHF. Here the CDR3 DNA reads TGTGCCAGCTCACCATCGACCGGATCAAGGACAGCTAGCAATCAGCCCCAGCATTTT.

The gene calls are TRBV7-8 and TRBJ2-1; D is possibly TRBD1 (5 bases). The CDR3 loop spans 16 amino acids. V was clipped by 5 bases and J by 0 bases, with 14 bases between them. The germline V gene encodes CDR1 SGHVS and CDR2 FQNEAQ. The CDR3: CASSITTDRSYNEQFF. CDR3 nucleotides: TGTGCCAGCAGCATTACGACAGACCGCTCCTACAATGAGCAGTTCTTC.

This chain connects TRBV24-1 to TRBJ2-3; TRBD2 might be the D (6 bases). Trimming took off 3 bases at V and 7 bases at J, with 16 bases between the two ends. The CDR3 sequence is 15 residues long. Germline values: CDR1 KGHDR, CDR2 SFDVKD. The CDR3 sequence is CATSDALGGGHTQYF. The CDR3 bases are TGTGCCACCAGTGATGCCCTGGGGGGAGGACATACGCAGTATTTT.

Comments on this clonotype: A junction end diverges from the germline sequence, so it may reflect a read error. The V gene is TRBV7-6, the J gene TRBJ2-7, with D possibly TRBD2 on 6 matching bases. The germline gives CDR1 SGHVS, CDR2 FNYEAQ. The CDR3 runs to 13 residues. Here the CDR3 DNA reads TGTGCTAGCAGCTTAGCGGCAGGGTGGGTGCAGTACTTC. Its translation: CASSLAAGWVQYF.

This chain links TRBV5-1 with TRBJ1-6, with D hard to call. The CDR3 consists of 15 residues. The V gene lost 0 bases and the J gene lost 4 bases, with 8 bases spanning the gap. The germline gives CDR1 SGHRS, CDR2 YFSETQ. This CDR3 is CASSLEDGYNSPLHF. DNA of the CDR3: TGCGCCAGCAGCTTGGAAGACGGATATAATTCACCCCTCCACTTT.

CDR3 region: CASSYSRRGTGNTIYF. DNA for the CDR3: TGTGCCAGCAGTTACTCGAGGAGGGGGACTGGAAACACCATATATTTT. The chain carries TRBV6-5 and TRBJ1-3; D may be TRBD1 (6 bases). Trimming pared 0 bases from V and 2 bases from J, leaving 11 bases between. Germline values: CDR1 MNHEY, CDR2 SVGAGI. The CDR3 extends over 16 amino acids.

This clonotype was recorded at least ten times. The chain joins TRBV7-6 to TRBJ2-1; 14 nucleotides match TRBD2. The length of the CDR3 is 21 residues. Germline CDR1 is SGHVS and CDR2 is FNYEAQ. V lost 5 bases and J lost 0; bases outside the gene matches: 15. For the CDR3, the DNA is TGTGCCAGCAGCGCGTATCCAGGGACCGGGACTAGCGGGAGCTCCTACAATGAGCAGTTCTTC. Protein: CASSAYPGTGTSGSSYNEQFF.

This clonotype was found many times. The chain recombines TRBV7-2 with TRBJ2-5, with D unclear. The CDR3 loop spans 14 amino acids. Germline assignment: CDR1 SGHTA and CDR2 FQGNSA. Trimming took 5 bases from V and 1 from J, leaving 11 bases between them. The CDR3: CASSPPGPQETQYF. For the CDR3, the DNA is TGTGCCAGCAGCCCCCCTGGTCCCCAAGAGACCCAGTACTTC.

This clonotype was detected many times. The chain couples TRBV7-8 to TRBJ1-5; possible D gene TRBD1, 6 bases. Per germline, CDR1 SGHVS and CDR2 FQNEAQ. V dropped 5 bases and J dropped 1 base, with 9 bases sitting between them. The CDR3 consists of 14 residues. This chain's CDR3 is CASSADRSNQPQHF. The DNA of the CDR3 is TGTGCCAGCAGCGCCGACAGGAGCAATCAGCCCCAGCATTTT.

The chain recombines TRBV12-3 or TRBV12-4 with TRBJ2-7, with D perhaps being TRBD1 or TRBD2 (6 bases each). This CDR3 has 15 residues. Trimming took 3 bases from V and 1 from J, leaving 13 bases between them. CDR3 sequence (DNA): TGTGCCAGCAGTTTGTCGGGGGCCGGATCCTACGAGCAGTACTTC. It specifies CASSLSGAGSYEQYF.

The chain joins TRBV19 to TRBJ1-5; D remains ambiguous. Germline CDR1 LNHDA, CDR2 SQIVND (reference sequence). Trimming removed 10 bases from V and 6 bases from J, with 16 bases in between. CDR3 length: 13 amino acids. The CDR3 is CAIRDGRGQPQHF. The CDR3 DNA is TGTGCCATTAGGGATGGCCGGGGTCAGCCCCAGCATTTT.

The chain uses TRBV29-1 and TRBJ2-7, with D possibly being TRBD1 (5 bases). Per the germline V gene, CDR1 is SQVTM and CDR2 is ANQGSEA. The CDR3 extends over 13 amino acids. V was clipped by 0 bases and J by 0 bases, with 6 bases between them. CDR3 in amino acids: CSVEDDSSYEQYF. The CDR3 DNA is TGCAGCGTTGAAGACGACAGCTCCTACGAGCAGTACTTC.

The table lists this clonotype with many counts. V gene TRBV6-1 combines with J gene TRBJ1-2; perhaps TRBD1 as D (5 bases). V was clipped by 5 bases and J by 0 bases, with 13 bases between them. The CDR3 runs to 15 residues. The germline gives CDR1 MNHNS, CDR2 SASEGT. CDR3 in amino acids: CASSIRWGSNYGYTF. The CDR3 DNA is TGTGCCAGCAGTATCCGCTGGGGGTCTAACTATGGCTACACCTTC.

This clonotype was seen only a few times. This CDR3 reads CASSLGEGGFVSNQPQHF. The CDR3 region has the DNA TGTGCCAGCAGCTTGGGAGAGGGAGGGTTTGTTAGCAATCAGCCCCAGCATTTT. V and J are TRBV7-2 and TRBJ1-5; D remains unclear. In germline, CDR1 is SGHTA, CDR2 FQGNSA. V was shortened by 3 bases and J by 0 bases, with 18 bases between the two germline ends. CDR3 size: 18 residues.

In this sample, this clonotype turned up once. This chain uses TRBV20-1 with TRBJ1-5; 7 positions agree with TRBD1. CDR1 and CDR2 from the germline V gene are DFQATT and SNEGSKA (reference sequence). V shed 6 bases, J shed 4 bases, and the junction held 6 bases outside the gene matches. The CDR3 runs 13 residues. In nucleotides, the CDR3 is TGCAGTGCAGGAGGGGGCTCAAATCAGCCCCAGCATTTT. It codes for CSAGGGSNQPQHF.

This clonotype was detected many times. V is TRBV2 and J is TRBJ2-1, with 7 nucleotides matching TRBD2. The trim removed 8 bases at V and 6 bases at J, leaving 7 bases unmatched. The CDR3 contains 13 residues. Looked up from germline, CDR1 is SNHLY and CDR2 is FYNNEI. CDR3 sequence: CASGGLGANEQFF. The CDR3, as DNA: TGTGCCAGCGGAGGACTAGGAGCCAATGAGCAGTTCTTC.

This clonotype came up many times. This chain links TRBV7-2 with TRBJ2-2; D unclear. V lost 1 base, J lost 1 base, and 10 bases lay in between. This CDR3 has 16 residues. Germline values: CDR1 SGHTA, CDR2 FQGNSA. Written as DNA, the CDR3 is TGTGCCAGCAGCTTAGAACCACTTCTGAACACCGGGGAGCTGTTTTTT. Its protein product is CASSLEPLLNTGELFF.